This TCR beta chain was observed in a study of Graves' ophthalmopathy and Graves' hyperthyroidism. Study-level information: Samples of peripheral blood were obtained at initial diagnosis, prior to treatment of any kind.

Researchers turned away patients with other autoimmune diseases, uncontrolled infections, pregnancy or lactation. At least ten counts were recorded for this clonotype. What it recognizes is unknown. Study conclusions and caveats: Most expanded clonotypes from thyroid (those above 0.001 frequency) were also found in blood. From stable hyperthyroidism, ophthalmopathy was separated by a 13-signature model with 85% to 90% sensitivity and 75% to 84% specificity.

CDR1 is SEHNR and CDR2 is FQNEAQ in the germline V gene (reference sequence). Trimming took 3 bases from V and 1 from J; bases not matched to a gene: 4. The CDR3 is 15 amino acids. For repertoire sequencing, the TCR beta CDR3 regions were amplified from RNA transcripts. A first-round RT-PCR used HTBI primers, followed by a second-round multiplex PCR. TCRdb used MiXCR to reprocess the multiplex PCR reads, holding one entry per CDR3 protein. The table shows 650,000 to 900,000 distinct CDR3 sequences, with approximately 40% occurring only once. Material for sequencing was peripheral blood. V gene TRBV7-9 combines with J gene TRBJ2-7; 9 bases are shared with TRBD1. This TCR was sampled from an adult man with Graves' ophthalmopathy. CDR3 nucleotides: TGTGCCAGCAGCTTGGGACAGGGCCCATCCTACGAGCAGTACTTC. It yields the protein CASSLGQGPSYEQYF.